The 17 T cell receptor beta chains below were found in one sample sequenced in a study of cytomegalovirus exposure and HLA in healthy donors. Researchers ran the PCR with 60 Vbeta and 13 Jbeta primers. Measured with immunoSEQ multiplex PCR; TCRdb has only the in-frame clones, and not every one. Of around 110,000 clones in the sample, less than 80% were seen once. The sample taken for sequencing was PBMCs. The receptors come from a woman aged 30 to 39 in good health and CMV-seronegative.

V usage is TRBV9 and J usage is TRBJ1-5, with TRBD1 as a possible D gene (6 bases). Deletions cut 5 bases from V and 2 bases from J, with 8 bases between. The V gene's germline CDR1 is SGDLS and CDR2 YYNGEE. This CDR3 is built from 13 residues. The CDR3 loop is CASSAGGNQPQHF. The CDR3 DNA reads TGTGCCAGCAGTGCAGGGGGCAATCAGCCCCAGCATTTT.

In its sample, this clone was seen once. CDR3 sequence reads: CASSGILAGASEQFF. The CDR3 DNA reads as TGTGCCAGCAGCGGAATACTAGCGGGAGCCTCTGAGCAGTTCTTC. The V gene is TRBV9, the J gene TRBJ2-1; TRBD2 agrees at 11 bases. Germline CDR1 is SGDLS and CDR2 is YYNGEE. With V trimmed by 3 bases and J by 9 bases, 8 bases remained unmatched. The CDR3 totals 15 residues.

The rearrangement links TRBV19 to TRBJ2-7; 11 nucleotides align to TRBD2. From germline, CDR1 is LNHDA and CDR2 SQIVND (reference sequence). With 5 bases clipped from V and 2 bases from J, the junction kept 14 bases outside the gene matches. The CDR3 runs 18 residues. The CDR3 sequence: CASSWASGRSLYPYEQYF. Here the CDR3 DNA reads TGTGCCAGTAGTTGGGCTAGCGGGAGGTCGTTGTACCCCTACGAGCAGTACTTC.

The V and J genes are TRBV5-1 and TRBJ2-5; TRBD2 might be the D (6 bases). Germline V gene sequence: CDR1 SGHRS, CDR2 YFSETQ. Trimming pared 0 bases from V and 4 bases from J, leaving 10 bases between. The CDR3 runs to 14 residues. The chain's CDR3 is CASSLEPAGETQYF. The CDR3, as DNA: TGCGCCAGCAGCTTGGAACCAGCGGGAGAGACCCAGTACTTC.

The rearrangement uses TRBV6-5 and TRBJ2-5; D perhaps matches TRBD1 (5 bases). The V and J ends lost 0 bases and 1 base respectively, with 9 bases between them. Germline V gene sequence: CDR1 MNHEY, CDR2 SVGAGI. The CDR3 is 15 residues long. CDR3 amino acids: CASSYSTASQETQYF. DNA for the CDR3: TGTGCCAGCAGTTACTCGACAGCGAGCCAAGAGACCCAGTACTTC.

The DNA of the CDR3 is TGTGCCAGCAGCTTGGGCGCTACGGCTGAAGCTTTCTTT. Its protein is CASSLGATAEAFF. The genes are TRBV11-2 and TRBJ1-1; D unresolved. Trimming took 3 bases from V and 6 from J, leaving 11 bases between them. The CDR3 covers 13 residues. Looked up from germline, CDR1 is SGHAT and CDR2 is FQNNGV.

The rearrangement links TRBV25-1 to TRBJ2-1; no clear D. Germline assignment: CDR1 MGHDK and CDR2 SYGVNS. The CDR3 length is 13 residues. V lost 3 bases and J 9 bases, leaving 12 bases between the germline ends. CDR3 in DNA: TGTGCCAGCAGTGAGGTCCTACTCGGTGAGCAGTTCTTC. Protein sequence: CASSEVLLGEQFF.

CDR3 bases: TGTGCCAGCAGCCCAACGCCGGGACAGGGGGTCCCAGGTACGCAGTATTTT. As protein: CASSPTPGQGVPGTQYF. J is TRBJ2-3 and V is TRBV4-2; 11 bases are shared with TRBD1. Germline values: CDR1 LGHNA, CDR2 YNFKEQ. V shed 4 bases, J shed 8 bases, and the junction held 14 bases outside the gene matches. The CDR3 runs 17 residues.

The V call is TRBV7-8, the J call TRBJ2-5; 8 bases are a match to TRBD1. The CDR3 is 14 residues long. J lost 3 bases, V lost 5 bases, and 5 bases had no gene match. Per germline, CDR1 SGHVS and CDR2 FQNEAQ. CDR3: CASSPPDREETQYF. For the CDR3, the DNA is TGTGCCAGCAGCCCCCCGGACAGGGAAGAGACCCAGTACTTC.

The rearrangement uses TRBV5-6 and TRBJ2-5; D may be TRBD2 (5 bases). Germline V gene data show CDR1 as SGHDT and CDR2 as YYEEEE. V was pared by 0 bases and J by 11 bases, with 11 bases between. The CDR3 consists of 12 residues. The CDR3 protein is CASSLGQEVQYF. The CDR3 nucleotides are TGTGCCAGCAGCTTGGGGCAGGAGGTGCAGTACTTC.

The CDR3 DNA is TGTGCCACCCGGGACAGGGGCTACAATGAGCAGTTCTTC. Protein sequence: CATRDRGYNEQFF. The chain has TRBV28 and TRBJ2-1; TRBD1 matches 10 bases. V was clipped by 10 bases and J by 3 bases; unmatched bases: 3. From germline, CDR1 is MDHEN and CDR2 SYDVKM. The CDR3 length is 13 residues.

V usage is TRBV5-1 and J usage is TRBJ1-6; no clear D. The germline V gene has CDR1 SGHRS and CDR2 YFSETQ. This CDR3 spans 15 amino acids. The ends were cut back, 0 bases at V and 4 bases at J, with 8 bases in the middle. The CDR3 loop reads CASSLESVYNSPLHF. The CDR3 DNA reads TGCGCCAGCAGCTTGGAGTCGGTTTATAATTCACCCCTCCACTTT. Filled out from reference TRBV5-1 and TRBJ1-6, the complete variable domain reads KAGVTQTPRYLIKTRGQQVTLSCSPISGHRSVSWYQQTPGQGLQFLFEYFSETQRNKGNFPGRFSGRQFSNSRSEMNVSTLELGDSALYLCASSLESVYNSPLHFGNGTRLTVT.

There are a few counts of this clone. V is TRBV5-6 and J is TRBJ1-5, with D tentatively TRBD1 (5 bases). Germline CDR1 is SGHDT and CDR2 is YYEEEE. This CDR3 is 15 amino acids long. V lost 1 base to trimming and J lost 2 bases, with 10 bases between them. Here the CDR3 reads CASSLSDTGNQPQHF. The CDR3 DNA follows: TGTGCCAGCAGCTTGTCGGACACGGGCAATCAGCCCCAGCATTTT.

The CDR3 is CASTGTREGQETQYF. The CDR3 coding sequence is TGTGCCAGCACCGGGACTAGAGAGGGGCAAGAGACCCAGTACTTC. The chain carries TRBV28 and TRBJ2-5, with 8 nucleotides matching TRBD2. The CDR3 is made up of 15 amino acids. The germline CDR1 and CDR2 sequences are MDHEN and SYDVKM. V was pared by 7 bases and J by 2 bases, with 9 bases of the junction left unmatched.

The genes are TRBV7-2 and TRBJ1-1; D remains unclear. Looked up from germline, CDR1 is SGHTA and CDR2 is FQGNSA. The CDR3 is made up of 12 amino acids. V was pared by 1 base and J by 6 bases, with 6 bases between. The CDR3 here is CASSLVSPEAFF. The CDR3 DNA reads as TGTGCCAGCAGCTTAGTCTCCCCTGAAGCTTTCTTT.

The gene calls are TRBV7-9 and TRBJ2-2; the D is unclear. The germline V gene has CDR1 SEHNR and CDR2 FQNEAQ (reference sequence). Trimming took off 2 bases at V and 1 base at J, with 11 bases between the two ends. The CDR3 length is 16 residues. The CDR3 here is CASSLFNLRNTGELFF. In DNA, the CDR3 is TGTGCCAGCAGCTTATTTAATCTCCGGAACACCGGGGAGCTGTTTTTT.

This chain connects TRBV6-1 to TRBJ2-4; tentatively, D is TRBD1 (5 bases). Germline CDR1 MNHNS, CDR2 SASEGT. Trimming removed 1 base from V and 0 bases from J, with 13 bases in between. The CDR3 runs to 17 residues. This CDR3 reads CASSEVAGPLAKNIQYF. The CDR3 region has the DNA TGTGCCAGCAGTGAAGTGGCAGGGCCTCTAGCCAAAAACATTCAGTACTTC.